A selection of T cell receptor beta chains follows, all from one sample in a study of tumor-infiltrating lymphocytes in primary liver carcinoma. TCRdb re-analysed the multiplex PCR reads in MiXCR, keeping a single row per CDR3 protein. In the table there are some 64,000 distinct CDR3 sequences, approximately 74% of which are singletons. Sequenced material: liver tumor tissue from sampling region 4. The receptors shown here come from a man aged 35 to 55 with primary liver carcinoma and hepatitis B virus infection. CDR3s include the opening cysteine and the closing phenylalanine or tryptophan. A D gene is named only where the DNA matches it firmly. Some rows mark clone size as missing; the rest say once, few, many or name a class of expanded clone.

>TRBD1|TRBJ1-1|TRBV12-3/TRBV12-4|.
TGTGCCAGCAGTTTATGGGACAGGAACACAAAAGCTTTCTTT
CASSLWDRNTKAFF
>.|TRBJ2-7|TRBV12-3/TRBV12-4|.
TGTGCCAAGAGTTTAGGACATGGGGCCAACTACGAGCAGTACTTC
CAKSLGHGANYEQYF
>.|TRBJ1-5|TRBV6-6|.
TGTGCCAGCAGCCAATTCCCGGGGGTTCGTGATTGCAATCAGCCCCAGCATTTT
CASSQFPGVRDCNQPQHF
>.|TRBJ2-1|TRBV29-1|.
TGCAGCGTGATGGGAGAGTGCGCTTACAATGAGCAGTTCTTC
CSVMGECAYNEQFF
>TRBD1|TRBJ1-5|TRBV6-2/TRBV6-3|.
TGTACCAGCAGTTACCAATCCGGGACAGGGGTCTCTAATCAGCCCCGGCATTTT
CTSSYQSGTGVSNQPRHF
>.|TRBJ2-7|TRBV12-3/TRBV12-4|.
TGTGCCAGCAGTGGAAGCATGTCCTACGAGCAATACTTC
CASSGSMSYEQYF
>TRBD1|TRBJ1-3|TRBV10-3|many
TGTGCCATCAGTGAGACCTGGACAGGGAACTCTGGAAACACCATATATTTT
CAISETWTGNSGNTIYF
>.|TRBJ2-2|TRBV12-3/TRBV12-4|.
TGTGCCAGCAGATCTGGGCAGGGGAGAGCGGTCGGGGAGCTGTTTTTT
CASRSGQGRAVGELFF
>.|TRBJ1-4|TRBV29-1|.
TGCAGTGTGAGGGGAGGGCCGGGTGAAGAACTGTTTTTT
CSVRGGPGEELFF
>.|TRBJ2-7|TRBV4-3|.
TGCACCAGCAGCCCCAAGGACAGCACCTACGAGCAGTACTTC
CTSSPKDSTYEQYF
>.|TRBJ2-1|TRBV11-3|once
TGTGCCAACATCTTAGGCGTCTCGAACAGTGAGCAGTTATTC
CANILGVSNSEQLF
>.|TRBJ1-1|TRBV5-4|few
TGTGCCAGCAGCTTGGGGCGGGGCGCTGAAGCTTTCTTT
CASSLGRGAEAFF
>.|TRBJ2-2|TRBV29-1|once
TGCAGCGTTGGACTCACTAGGGAGCTGTTTTTT
CSVGLTRELFF
>.|TRBJ2-7|TRBV6-5|.
TGTGCCAGCAGTCACAAGGGTCCTGCCACTTCGATACCCTACGAGCAATACTTC
CASSHKGPATSIPYEQYF
>.|TRBJ1-2|TRBV5-1|.
TGCGCCAGCAGTTTTGATGAAAACTATGGCTACACCTTC
CASSFDENYGYTF
>.|TRBJ2-1|TRBV24-1|few
TGTGCCACCAGTGACCCCTCTCGGGACATTGAGCAGTCCTTC
CATSDPSRDIEQSF
>.|TRBJ2-7|TRBV12-3/TRBV12-4|few
TGTGCCAGCAGACGGGCCATCATGGACGAGCAGTACTTC
CASRRAIMDEQYF
>.|TRBJ2-2|TRBV7-9|.
TGTGCCAGCATCTTAGTTCTTCAGGGTAGGACCGGGGAGCTGTTTTTT
CASILVLQGRTGELFF
>.|TRBJ2-2|TRBV11-2|.
TGTGCCAGCATCACCGGGGAGAGGAACACCGGGGAGCTGTTTTTT
CASITGERNTGELFF
>.|TRBJ2-3|TRBV2|many
TGTGCCAGCAGTGTGGGCACAGATACGCAGTATTTT
CASSVGTDTQYF
>TRBD1|TRBJ2-1|TRBV20-1|once
TGCAGTGCTTTGGGACAGTCCTACAATGAGCAGTTCTTC
CSALGQSYNEQFF
>TRBD2|TRBJ2-1|TRBV6-5|.
TGTGCCAGCAGCTACTCGACTAGCGTTCACAATGTGCAGTTCTTC
CASSYSTSVHNVQFF
>TRBD2|TRBJ2-1|TRBV5-1|once
TGCGCCAGCAGTTTGGACGGTAGCGGGAGTACGTCCTACAATGAGCAGCTCTTC
CASSLDGSGSTSYNEQLF
>.|TRBJ2-4|TRBV7-9|.
TGTGCCAGCAGCCCTACTAGCTGTGTAGACAAAAACATTCAGTACTTC
CASSPTSCVDKNIQYF
>TRBD1|TRBJ1-1|TRBV4-2|.
TGTGCCAGCAGCCAAGAGTATGGACAGGGTTTTTGGACTGAAACCTTCTTT
CASSQEYGQGFWTETFF
>TRBD2|TRBJ2-7|TRBV4-3|many
TGCGCCAGCAGCCAAGATCGGTCTATTAGCGGGAGAAGGGCCCTAGAGTTC
CASSQDRSISGRRALEF